The T cell receptor (beta chain) under discussion was sequenced for a study of T cells after yellow fever vaccination. Study conclusions and caveats: Contaminating bulk clonotypes could be abundant in FACS-sorted repertoires. Overall, a small share of clonotypes was seen in both CD4 and CD8 compartments.

J lost 3 bases, V lost 1 base, and 16 bases had no gene match. CDR3 length equals 19 residues. Germline CDR1 reads LGHNA; CDR2 reads YSLEER. Of note for this clonotype: Its antigen is undetermined.

5'RACE template switching added a universal primer site and UMIs to TCR cDNA. TCRdb fed the 5' RACE reads into MiXCR, producing one record per CDR3 protein. Here the sample spans some 400,000 distinct CDR3 sequences, 6.2% being singletons. This chain joins TRBV4-3 and TRBJ2-7; 9 nucleotides align to TRBD2. The material was PBMCs, obtained 5 days after the yellow fever booster vaccination. The sequence was obtained from a man aged 25-45 years who received the YFV17D yellow fever vaccine. CDR3 in DNA: TGCGCCAGCAGCCAAGGACGGACTAGCGCCTCGATCCCCATCTACGAGCAGTACTTC. This sequence encodes CASSQGRTSASIPIYEQYF.